This T cell receptor (beta chain) was observed in a study of blood T cell repertoires in COVID-19 (dated by TCRdb to 2018 to 2020). Background on the whole study: Samples covering the acute and convalescent phases of COVID-19 were provided by collaborators in the United States, Italy and Spain. The prospective study material was composed of cDNA or gDNA derived from T cells, B-cell-depleted T cells, or PBMCs. Deeply sampled blood TCRbeta repertoires from subjects exposed to, actively infected with, or recovered from COVID-19 were included in the dataset. A freely available public database, intended as a resource for researchers studying the immune response to SARS-CoV-2, is where the repertoires were released. Samples were obtained from the ongoing ImmuneRACE study (first 160 participants) and from some 1,200 subjects provided by 6 global collaborators. A de-identified subject ID, COVID-19 status, age in years and sex were almost always included in the sample metadata. Where available, HLA class I and class II types were obtained from metadata supplied by the sample provider rather than from assay-based typing. The full study reports these points: The amount of clinical and demographic metadata varied by source and participant and was provided uncurated.

Turning to this clone: Its antigen target is currently unknown. No base quality values were provided; no much bigger clone lies one nucleotide off.

Participants in the prospective study were enrolled through a virtual design, were aged about 18 to 100 years, and lived in under 25 United States geographic areas. Cohort assignment in the prospective study relied on participant-reported clinical history from a screening survey and a study questionnaire. For ImmuneRACE Cohort 3, a participant was defined as recovered based on two consecutive negative NP/OP PCR tests, clearance by a healthcare professional, or resolution of symptoms. Mobile phlebotomists in the prospective study collected whole blood, serum and a nasopharyngeal or oropharyngeal swab from every participant. Participants in the prospective study had the option to provide additional blood draws and questionnaires over a 2-month period. Blood samples from the prospective study were shipped frozen or at room temperature prior to DNA extraction. The CDR3 starts with the cysteine, ends with the phenylalanine, and has 13 residues. Only the CDR3 region is kept as DNA, spanning 39 bases read in frame from base 1. At the junction V is shortened by 4 bases and J by 5 bases; bases outside the gene matches: 4. From a lookup of the germline V gene, CDR1 and CDR2 are SGHDT and YYEEEE.

TCRbeta CDR3 regions were amplified from genomic DNA by means of the immunoSEQ Assay, a bias-controlled multiplex PCR. From the authors' description of their analysis: The number of nucleated cells in each sample was estimated from the amplification of reference gene primers within the assay. To quantify the absolute abundance of each unique TCRbeta CDR3 rearrangement, sequence reads were collapsed and filtered. For each sample, productive Simpson clonality was calculated by taking the square root of Simpson's diversity index across productive rearrangements. TCRdb provides this immuneACCESS table in a form limited to in-frame rearrangements. Some clones are lacking; in checked studies, under half of them reflect an unresolved V gene, and why the rest are absent is not known. V, J and clone size were drawn from that table, and D and trimming were deduced from the DNA. The sample records about 310,000 clones, roughly 87% of which are singletons. Around 9.3% of the sample is taken by the ten largest.

What was sequenced was PBMCs or T cells enriched from blood (not recorded which). This receptor was taken from a woman younger than 30 who had recovered from COVID-19. The sequence is built from TRBV5-6 and TRBJ2-7, with 9 junctional bases fitting TRBD2. The nucleotide sequence is given as TGTGCCAGCAGCCCGGGACTAGCAGACGAGCAGTACTTC. The encoded protein is CASSPGLADEQYF.